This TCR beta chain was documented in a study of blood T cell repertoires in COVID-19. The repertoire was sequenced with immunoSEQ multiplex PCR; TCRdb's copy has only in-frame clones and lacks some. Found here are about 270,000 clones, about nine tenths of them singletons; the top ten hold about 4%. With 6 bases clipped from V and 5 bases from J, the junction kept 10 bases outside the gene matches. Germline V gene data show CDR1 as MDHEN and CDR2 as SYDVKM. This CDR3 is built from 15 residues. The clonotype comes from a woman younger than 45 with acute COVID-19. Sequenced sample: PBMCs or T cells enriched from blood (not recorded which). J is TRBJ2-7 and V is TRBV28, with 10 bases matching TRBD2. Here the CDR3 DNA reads TGTGCCAGCAGCTCTTTAGCGGGAGGTTTTGACGAGCAGTACTTC. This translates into CASSSLAGGFDEQYF.